A single sample gave rise to the 21 T cell receptor beta chains below, sequenced in a study of cytomegalovirus exposure and HLA in healthy donors. This PCR relied on a set of 60 Vbeta primers and 13 Jbeta primers. Assay used: immunoSEQ multiplex PCR; TCRdb lists only in-frame clones, some missing. The data contain 210,000 or so clones, over 60% of them seen just once; the ten biggest clones take up around 15%. What was sequenced was PBMCs. The receptors were sampled from a middle-aged man in good health and CMV-seronegative.

This chain connects TRBV19 to TRBJ1-2, with 10 bases identical to TRBD1. CDR1 LNHDA and CDR2 SQIVND come from the germline V gene (reference sequence). J was trimmed by 8 bases and V by 7 bases; bases with no gene match: 7. The CDR3 covers 13 residues. The CDR3 loop reads CASKDRGLWGYTF. In DNA form, the CDR3 reads TGTGCCAGTAAAGACAGGGGGCTTTGGGGCTACACCTTC. The variable domain in full, completed from reference TRBV19 and TRBJ1-2, reads DGGITQSPKYLFRKEGQNVTLSCEQNLNHDAMYWYRQDPGQGLRLIYYSQIVNDFQKGDIAEGYSVSREKKESFPLTVTSAQKNPTAFYLCASKDRGLWGYTFGSGTRLTVV.

V and J are TRBV4-1 and TRBJ2-1; TRBD2 is a possible D gene (5 bases). The CDR3 sequence is 13 residues long. CDR1 is MGHRA, CDR2 YSYEKL, per germline. Trimming left V 1 base short and J 12 bases short, with 13 bases between. The CDR3 loop is CASSQGSGSGQFF. The CDR3, as DNA: TGCGCCAGCAGCCAAGGCTCTGGGAGTGGGCAGTTCTTC.

J is TRBJ2-3 and V is TRBV6-4; 7 bases align to TRBD2. V lost 2 bases to trimming and J lost 2 bases; unmatched junction nucleotides: 7. The CDR3 contains 16 residues. Germline CDR1 and CDR2: MRHNA and SNTAGT. CDR3 coding DNA: TGTGCCAGCAGTGACCTTAGGCTAGCGGTCACAGATACGCAGTATTTT. Protein product: CASSDLRLAVTDTQYF.

The chain combines TRBV5-1 with TRBJ2-1; D might be TRBD2 (6 bases). V shed 7 bases and J shed 4 bases, with 15 bases lying between them. Per germline, CDR1 SGHRS and CDR2 YFSETQ. The CDR3 sequence is 14 residues long. The CDR3: CASASGSGYNEQFF. In DNA form, the CDR3 reads TGCGCCAGCGCCTCGGGTAGCGGTTACAATGAGCAGTTCTTC.

The chain combines TRBV4-1 with TRBJ1-5, with 10 bases matching TRBD1. This CDR3 region has 15 residues. J lost 6 bases, V lost 3 bases, and 5 bases had no gene match. From germline, CDR1 is MGHRA and CDR2 YSYEKL. The DNA for the CDR3 is TGCGCCAGCAGCCAGTCAGGGACAGGGGTTCAGCCCCAGCATTTT. It is translated as CASSQSGTGVQPQHF.

The chain couples TRBV6-5 to TRBJ1-1, with unresolved D. With 4 bases removed from V and 1 base from J, the gap between germline ends came to 7 bases. Germline CDR1 is MNHEY and CDR2 is SVGAGI. The CDR3 spans 13 residues. The CDR3 region has the DNA TGTGCCAGCAGTTTCACTGGGAACACTGAAGCTTTCTTT. Protein: CASSFTGNTEAFF.

V and J are TRBV7-7 and TRBJ2-1; 9 positions match TRBD2. V shed 4 bases and J 4 bases; nucleotides not matched to a gene: 8. The CDR3 consists of 16 residues. Per the germline V gene, CDR1 is SSHAT and CDR2 is FNYEAQ (reference sequence). The CDR3 protein is CASSSLAGSNYNEQFF. DNA for the CDR3: TGTGCCAGCAGCTCTCTAGCGGGATCGAATTACAATGAGCAGTTCTTC.

This clone was seen once. The chain recombines TRBV5-1 with TRBJ2-4; 10 positions match TRBD1. Germline V gene sequence: CDR1 SGHRS, CDR2 YFSETQ. The ends lost 3 bases at V and 7 bases at J; junction bases unmatched: 10. This CDR3 comprises 16 residues. This chain's CDR3 is CASSSGPGQGINIQYF. CDR3 sequence (DNA): TGCGCCAGCAGCTCGGGACCGGGACAGGGGATTAACATTCAGTACTTC.

This clone appeared a few times. Other DNA sequences of this sample code for an identical CDR3. The V gene is TRBV30, the J gene TRBJ1-2, with TRBD1 as a possible D gene (6 bases). Deletions cut 2 bases from V and 4 bases from J, with 11 bases between. The CDR3 has 13 residues. From germline, CDR1 is GTSNPN and CDR2 SVGIG (reference sequence). The CDR3 DNA follows: TGTGCCTGGAGTCGTGACAGGCCCTATGGCTACACCTTC. This codes for CAWSRDRPYGYTF.

The chain links TRBV6-5 to TRBJ2-5; TRBD1 matches at 8 bases. J was trimmed by 5 bases and V by 2 bases; bases with no gene match: 7. Germline V gene lookup returns CDR1 MNHEY and CDR2 SVGAGI. The CDR3 is made up of 15 amino acids. This chain's CDR3 is CASSYMGRQGETQYF. The CDR3 DNA is TGTGCCAGCAGTTACATGGGACGACAGGGGGAGACCCAGTACTTC.

V gene TRBV9 combines with J gene TRBJ1-5, with TRBD1 matching 9 bases. CDR1 is SGDLS and CDR2 is YYNGEE in the germline V gene. Germline trimming cut 4 bases from V and 4 bases from J; bases unmatched to any gene: 3. The CDR3 totals 14 residues. CDR3 loop: CASSLGQGNQPQHF. CDR3 nucleotides: TGTGCCAGCAGCCTAGGACAGGGGAATCAGCCCCAGCATTTT. The variable domain in full, completed from reference TRBV9 and TRBJ1-5, reads DSGVTQTPKHLITATGQRVTLRCSPRSGDLSVYWYQQSLDQGLQFLIQYYNGEERAKGNILERFSAQQFPDLHSELNLSSLELGDSALYFCASSLGQGNQPQHFGDGTRLSIL.

The chain recombines TRBV5-5 with TRBJ2-6; no reliable D call. From germline, CDR1 is SGHKS and CDR2 YYEKEE (reference sequence). Trimming took off 1 base at V and 0 bases at J, with 11 bases between the two ends. This CDR3 is built from 17 residues. In nucleotides, the CDR3 is TGTGCCAGCAGCTTGACAGATACCTTCTCTGGGGCCAACGTCCTGACTTTC. It specifies CASSLTDTFSGANVLTF.

The rearrangement joins TRBV2 to TRBJ1-5, with unresolved D. The CDR3 is 13 residues long. Germline assignment: CDR1 SNHLY and CDR2 FYNNEI. The V and J ends lost 1 base and 7 bases respectively, with 8 bases between them. CDR3 sequence: CASSEGSKQPQHF. CDR3 in DNA: TGTGCCAGCAGTGAAGGCAGTAAACAGCCCCAGCATTTT.

V gene TRBV9 combines with J gene TRBJ1-1; no reliable D call. The CDR3 is 13 residues long. V lost 3 bases to trimming and J lost 1 base, with 7 bases between them. The germline CDR1 and CDR2 sequences are SGDLS and YYNGEE. CDR3 sequence reads: CASSGTWNTEAFF. CDR3 in DNA: TGTGCCAGCAGCGGTACATGGAACACTGAAGCTTTCTTT.

The chain uses TRBV27 and TRBJ2-7; D is possibly TRBD1 (6 bases). The V gene lost 2 bases and the J gene lost 2 bases, with 13 bases spanning the gap. CDR1 and CDR2 from the germline V gene are MNHEY and SMNVEV (reference sequence). The length of the CDR3 is 15 residues. The CDR3 reads CASSLTGFWTYEQYF. DNA of the CDR3: TGTGCCAGCAGTTTAACAGGGTTCTGGACCTACGAGCAGTACTTC.

This clone was counted a few times. J is TRBJ1-1 and V is TRBV5-1; tentatively, D is TRBD1 (6 bases). V lost 0 bases and J 1 base, leaving 7 bases between the germline ends. Looked up from germline, CDR1 is SGHRS and CDR2 is YFSETQ. The CDR3 is 14 amino acids. As DNA, the CDR3 is TGCGCCAGCAGCTTGGCAGGGGCGAACACTGAAGCTTTCTTT. This gives the protein CASSLAGANTEAFF.

The chain joins TRBV10-3 to TRBJ1-1; TRBD1 aligns across 8 bases. Germline assignment: CDR1 ENHRY and CDR2 SYGVKD. CDR3 length: 15 residues. V was pared by 5 bases and J by 1 base, with 6 bases of the junction left unmatched. CDR3 in DNA: TGTGCCATCAGTATAACCGGGACAGGGAACACTGAAGCTTTCTTT. It encodes CAISITGTGNTEAFF.

The gene calls are TRBV6-5 and TRBJ2-3, with D possibly matching TRBD1 (5 bases). The CDR3 spans 14 residues. V was pared by 6 bases and J by 1 base, with 11 bases between. Germline V CDR1 and CDR2: MNHEY, SVGAGI. The CDR3 protein is CASRPPTGTDTQYF. In nucleotides, the CDR3 is TGTGCCAGCAGACCGCCGACAGGCACAGATACGCAGTATTTT.

DNA for the CDR3: TGTGCCAGCAGGGGACAGGGAGTCGACGAGCAGTACTTC. Translating it yields CASRGQGVDEQYF. J is TRBJ2-7 and V is TRBV25-1, with 9 bases that match TRBD1. CDR1 and CDR2 (germline): MGHDK, SYGVNS. V was pared by 6 bases and J by 5 bases, with 5 bases of the junction left unmatched. There are 13 residues in the CDR3.

The chain carries TRBV28 and TRBJ1-2, with 8 bases aligning to TRBD1. With V trimmed by 5 bases and J by 4 bases, 9 bases remained unmatched. CDR3 length equals 15 residues. Germline lookup yields CDR1 MDHEN and CDR2 SYDVKM. CDR3 protein: CASSPTGTGLYGYTF. CDR3 nucleotide sequence: TGTGCCAGCAGTCCAACCGGGACAGGTCTCTATGGCTACACCTTC.

In this sample, this clone turned up a few times. CDR3: CASSSRQGDEKLFF. The CDR3 nucleotides read TGTGCCAGCAGTTCCCGACAGGGAGACGAAAAACTGTTTTTT. J is TRBJ1-4 and V is TRBV5-6; 7 nucleotides agree with TRBD1. The J segment lost 8 bases and the V segment lost 5 bases, leaving 9 bases of the junction unmatched. This CDR3 is built from 14 residues. The germline V gene encodes CDR1 SGHDT and CDR2 YYEEEE.